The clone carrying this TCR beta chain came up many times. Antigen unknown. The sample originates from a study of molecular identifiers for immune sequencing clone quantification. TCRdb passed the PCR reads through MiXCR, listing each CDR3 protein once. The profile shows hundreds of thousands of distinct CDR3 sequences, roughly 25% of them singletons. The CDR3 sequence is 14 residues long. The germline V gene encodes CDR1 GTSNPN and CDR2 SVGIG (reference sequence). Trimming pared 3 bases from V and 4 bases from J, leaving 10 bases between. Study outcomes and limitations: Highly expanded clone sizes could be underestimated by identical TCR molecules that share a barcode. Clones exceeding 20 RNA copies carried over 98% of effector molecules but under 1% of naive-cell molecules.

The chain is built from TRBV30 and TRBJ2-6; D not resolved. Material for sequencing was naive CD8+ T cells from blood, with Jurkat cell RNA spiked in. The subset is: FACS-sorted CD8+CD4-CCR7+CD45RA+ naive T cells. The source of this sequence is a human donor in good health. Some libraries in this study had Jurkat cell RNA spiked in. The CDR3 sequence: CAWSEKSGANVLTF. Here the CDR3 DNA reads TGTGCCTGGAGCGAAAAGTCAGGGGCCAACGTCCTGACTTTC.